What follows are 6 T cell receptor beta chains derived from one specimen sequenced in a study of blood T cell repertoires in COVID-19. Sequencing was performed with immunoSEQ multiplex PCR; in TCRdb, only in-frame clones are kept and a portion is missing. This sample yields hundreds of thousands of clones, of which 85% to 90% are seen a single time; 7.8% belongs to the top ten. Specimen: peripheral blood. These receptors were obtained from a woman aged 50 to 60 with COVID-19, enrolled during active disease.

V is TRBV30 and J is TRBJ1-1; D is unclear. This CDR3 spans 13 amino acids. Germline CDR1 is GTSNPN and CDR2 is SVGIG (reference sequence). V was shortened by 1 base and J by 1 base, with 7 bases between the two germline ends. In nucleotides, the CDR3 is TGTGCCTGGAGTGGGCAGTCGAACACTGAAGCTTTCTTT. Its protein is CAWSGQSNTEAFF.

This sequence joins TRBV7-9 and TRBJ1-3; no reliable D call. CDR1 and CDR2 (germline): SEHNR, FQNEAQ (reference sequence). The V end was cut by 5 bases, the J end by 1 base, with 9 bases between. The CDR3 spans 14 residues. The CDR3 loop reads CASSLSGSGNTIYF. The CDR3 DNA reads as TGTGCCAGCAGCCTCAGCGGTTCTGGAAACACCATATATTTT.

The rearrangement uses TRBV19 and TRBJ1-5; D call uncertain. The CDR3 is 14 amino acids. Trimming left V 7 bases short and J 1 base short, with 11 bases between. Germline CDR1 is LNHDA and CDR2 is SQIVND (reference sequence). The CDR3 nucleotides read TGTGCCAGTACTGGCTTAACGAGCAATCAGCCCCAGCATTTT. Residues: CASTGLTSNQPQHF.

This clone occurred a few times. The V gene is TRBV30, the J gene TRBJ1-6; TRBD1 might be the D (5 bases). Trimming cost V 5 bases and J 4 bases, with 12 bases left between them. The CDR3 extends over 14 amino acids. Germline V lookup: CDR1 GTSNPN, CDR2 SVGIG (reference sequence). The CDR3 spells CAWGPGLYNSPLHF. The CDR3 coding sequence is TGTGCCTGGGGCCCGGGACTTTATAATTCACCCCTCCACTTT.

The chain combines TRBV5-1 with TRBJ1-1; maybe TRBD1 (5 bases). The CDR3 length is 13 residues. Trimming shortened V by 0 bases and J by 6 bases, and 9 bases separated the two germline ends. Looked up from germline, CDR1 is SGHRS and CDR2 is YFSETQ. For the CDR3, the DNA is TGCGCCAGCAGCTTGGTCGGGACTTCTGAAGCTTTCTTT. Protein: CASSLVGTSEAFF.

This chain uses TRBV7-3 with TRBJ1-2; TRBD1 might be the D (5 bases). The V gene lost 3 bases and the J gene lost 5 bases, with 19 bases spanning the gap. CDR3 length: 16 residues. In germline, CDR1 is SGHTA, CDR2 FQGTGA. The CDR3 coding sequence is TGTGCCAGCAGCTTCCCACTAACGACAGATTTTTATGGCTACACCTTC. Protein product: CASSFPLTTDFYGYTF.